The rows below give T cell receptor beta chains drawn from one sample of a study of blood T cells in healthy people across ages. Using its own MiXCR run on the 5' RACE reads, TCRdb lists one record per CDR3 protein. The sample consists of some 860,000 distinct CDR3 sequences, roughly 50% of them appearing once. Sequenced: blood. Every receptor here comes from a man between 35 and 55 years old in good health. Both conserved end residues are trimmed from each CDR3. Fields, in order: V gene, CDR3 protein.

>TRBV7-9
ASSPDNSPLH
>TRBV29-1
SVLRPDSNQPQH
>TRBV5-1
ASSLALELAEVGETQY
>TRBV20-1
SASLTLRGDEQF
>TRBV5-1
ASSPGTSVNTGELF
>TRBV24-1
ATSDDRDRGLDEQY
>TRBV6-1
ASSAGLGNEQF
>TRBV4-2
ASSQENQPQH
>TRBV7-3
ASSPDAMIAGGDNEQF
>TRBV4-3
ASSQELAGLHEQF